These 10 T cell receptor beta chains came from one sample sequenced in a study of CD4 and CD8 cells across lung adenocarcinoma regions. MiXCR, run by TCRdb on the PCR reads, gives a single entry per CDR3 protein. The sample contains approximately 14,000 distinct CDR3 sequences, approximately 43% of which appear only once. Sequencing was performed on CD4+ T cells from the center of a lung tumor. These receptors were taken from a male donor with lung adenocarcinoma. The CD4 and CD8 labels of this study may be unreliable.

This clonotype has only a few counts. This chain connects TRBV5-1 to TRBJ2-1, with no clear D. The germline gives CDR1 SGHRS, CDR2 YFSETQ. There are 12 residues in the CDR3. V was pared by 2 bases and J by 7 bases, with 7 bases between. For the CDR3, the DNA is TGCGCCAGCAGCTTATACGGTAATGAGCAGTTCTTC. Amino acids: CASSLYGNEQFF.

The CDR3 is CASSQDAAVGVDTQYF. Written as DNA, the CDR3 is TGTGCCAGCAGCCAAGATGCAGCCGTCGGGGTGGATACGCAGTATTTT. The J gene is TRBJ2-3, the V gene TRBV14; D is perhaps TRBD2 (5 bases). The CDR3 is 16 amino acids. V lost 0 bases and J lost 6, with 16 bases in between. The germline V gene encodes CDR1 SGHDN and CDR2 FVKESK.

The V call is TRBV12-5, the J call TRBJ2-1, with 8 bases fitting TRBD1. Germline loops: CDR1 LGHNT, CDR2 FRNRAP. The trim removed 5 bases at V and 9 bases at J, leaving 3 bases unmatched. CDR3 size: 12 residues. The CDR3 sequence: CASGQGAGEQFF. CDR3 sequence (DNA): TGTGCTAGTGGTCAGGGGGCAGGTGAGCAGTTCTTC.

The V gene is TRBV5-1, the J gene TRBJ2-1; D gene unclear. Germline CDR1 reads SGHRS; CDR2 reads YFSETQ. Deletions cut 6 bases from V and 3 bases from J, with 16 bases between. This CDR3 spans 15 amino acids. CDR3 nucleotide sequence: TGCGCCAGCACCCCGGACGACCCAGGCTACAATGAGCAGTTCTTC. This encodes CASTPDDPGYNEQFF.

Details on this clonotype: Mismatch with germline at one junction end may stem from a read error. The chain has TRBV25-1 and TRBJ2-3; D is possibly TRBD1 or TRBD2 (5 bases each). The J call may be in error: the DNA end matches TRBJ2-7 better. This CDR3 has 13 amino acids. Germline values: CDR1 MGHDK, CDR2 SYGVNS. The CDR3 sequence: CATGQRGKNTQYF. CDR3 bases: TGCGCCACGGGGCAAAGAGGCAAAAACACGCAGTACTTC.

This clonotype was seen many times. This chain joins TRBV6-1 and TRBJ1-2; D gene ambiguous. The length of the CDR3 is 14 residues. V lost 6 bases and J lost 0, with 11 bases in between. Germline CDR1 is MNHNS and CDR2 is SASEGT. The CDR3 DNA reads TGTGCCAGCAGGGGCAAACAAGCTAACTATGGCTACACCTTC. It specifies CASRGKQANYGYTF.

The rearrangement uses TRBV6-5 and TRBJ1-6; D possibly corresponds to TRBD1 (6 bases). CDR1 is MNHEY and CDR2 is SVGAGI in the germline V gene. Trimming took 5 bases from V and 0 from J, leaving 14 bases between them. CDR3 length: 17 amino acids. The CDR3 here is CASSHRGGVSYNSPLHF. The CDR3 nucleotides read TGTGCCAGCAGTCACCGGGGGGGCGTCTCCTATAATTCACCCCTCCACTTT.

This clonotype was observed a handful of times. The J gene is TRBJ2-3, the V gene TRBV28; tentatively, D is TRBD1 or TRBD2 (5 bases each). V shed 5 bases and J shed 3 bases, with 18 bases lying between them. There are 16 residues in the CDR3. Germline CDR1 is MDHEN and CDR2 is SYDVKM. DNA for the CDR3: TGTGCCAGCAGTGCCCAGGGAGCCGCCGGAACAGATACGCAGTATTTT. This translates into CASSAQGAAGTDTQYF.

This clonotype was found many times. The chain is built from TRBV4-1 and TRBJ2-5; a possible D gene is TRBD1 (6 bases). The J call may be mistaken, given a closer DNA end match to TRBJ2-7. CDR3 length equals 17 residues. Germline V CDR1 and CDR2: MGHRA, YSYEKL. The CDR3 sequence is CASSQPRTALTPYEQYF. DNA of the CDR3: TGCGCCAGCAGCCAACCTAGGACAGCCTTAACCCCCTACGAGCAGTACTTC.

Relative to its sample, this clonotype is medium-sized. The V call is TRBV6-1, the J call TRBJ2-1, with 12 nucleotides matching TRBD2. The V gene end was trimmed by 1 base and the J gene end by 10 bases; junction bases not matched to a gene: 5. CDR3 size: 15 residues. Germline CDR1 is MNHNS and CDR2 is SASEGT. CDR3 nucleotides: TGTGCCAGCAGTGAAGTTTCGGGACTAGCGGGCGAGCAGTTCTTC. Amino acids: CASSEVSGLAGEQFF.